The rows below give T cell receptor beta chains drawn from one sample of a study of CD4 T cells in relation to SARS-CoV-2 and coronaviruses. Sequenced by immunoSEQ multiplex PCR; TCRdb stores in-frame clones only, minus some. The table records approximately 38,000 clones, approximately 88% of them present only once. The sample was memory CD4+ T cells from PBMCs. The receptors derive from an adult with COVID-19. The CDR3 runs from the conserved cysteine through the conserved F or W. The D gene is left open where the match is weak. Clone size, where shown, is once, few, many, or a class for clones that have expanded.

D,V,size,J,CDR3,DNA
TRBD1,TRBV11-2,.,TRBJ2-1,CASSPGQANEQFF,TGTGCCAGCAGCCCCGGACAGGCTAATGAGCAGTTCTTC
.,TRBV10-2,.,TRBJ1-1,CASSEVGSNTEAFF,TGCGCCAGCAGTGAGGTAGGGTCGAACACTGAAGCTTTCTTT
TRBD2,TRBV12-3/TRBV12-4,.,TRBJ2-1,CATRTSGAHEQFF,TGTGCCACCCGGACTAGCGGGGCCCATGAGCAGTTCTTC
TRBD1,TRBV6-6,once,TRBJ2-3,CASSYKGQGGVDTQYF,TGTGCCAGCAGTTACAAGGGACAGGGGGGAGTAGATACGCAGTATTTT
.,TRBV21-1,.,TRBJ2-3,CASSLRDVPTDTQYF,TGTGCCAGCAGCCTACGGGATGTACCCACAGATACGCAGTATTTT
TRBD1,TRBV3-1/TRBV3-2,.,TRBJ2-5,CASSHTGVEETQYF,TGTGCCAGCAGCCATACAGGGGTAGAAGAGACCCAGTACTTC
.,TRBV11-3,.,TRBJ1-1,CASRGDHRWGMNTEAFF,TGTGCCAGCAGAGGGGACCACAGGTGGGGGATGAACACTGAAGCTTTCTTT
.,TRBV6-4,.,TRBJ2-6,CASSDGRAGANVLTF,TGTGCCAGCAGTGACGGGCGGGCTGGGGCCAACGTCCTGACTTTC
.,TRBV28,.,TRBJ2-7,CASSYGTFSYEQYF,TGTGCCAGCAGTTACGGGACATTCTCCTACGAGCAGTACTTC
TRBD1,TRBV12-5,.,TRBJ1-2,CASGLTISTGGHYGYTF,TGTGCTAGTGGTTTGACCATCTCGACAGGGGGCCACTATGGCTACACCTTC
.,TRBV3-1/TRBV3-2,.,TRBJ2-7,CASSRSPYEQYF,TGTGCCAGCAGCCGCAGTCCCTACGAGCAGTACTTC
.,TRBV10-3,.,TRBJ2-7,CAISESEFREQYF,TGTGCCATCAGTGAGTCGGAGTTTCGGGAGCAGTACTTC
.,TRBV19,.,TRBJ1-4,CASRRTDTNEKLFF,TGTGCCAGTAGACGGACAGATACTAATGAAAAACTGTTTTTT
.,TRBV25-1,.,TRBJ1-2,CASSGAGENYGYTF,TGTGCCAGCAGTGGGGCAGGGGAGAACTATGGCTACACCTTC
.,TRBV6-6,.,TRBJ2-7,CASTLSSEQYF,TGTGCCAGCACCCTATCGTCTGAGCAGTACTTC
.,TRBV12-3/TRBV12-4,.,TRBJ1-5,CASSEGGRQPQHF,TGTGCCAGCAGCGAAGGGGGAAGACAGCCCCAGCATTTT
TRBD2,TRBV9,.,TRBJ2-1,CASSVSPGLALEEQFF,TGTGCCAGCAGCGTATCGCCGGGACTAGCCCTGGAGGAGCAGTTCTTC
.,TRBV21-1,once,TRBJ2-5,CASSIGAYLKQETQYF,TGTGCCAGCAGCATTGGGGCCTACCTTAAACAAGAGACCCAGTACTTC
.,TRBV7-2,few,TRBJ2-1,CASSLAGARGQYNEQFF,TGTGCCAGCAGCTTAGCGGGTGCGAGGGGACAATACAATGAGCAGTTCTTC
TRBD1,TRBV4-1,.,TRBJ1-2,CASSSSHSTGGDGYTF,TGCGCCAGCAGCTCTTCCCACTCAACAGGGGGCGATGGCTACACCTTC
TRBD1,TRBV2,.,TRBJ1-5,CASSETGLHQPQHF,TGTGCCAGCAGTGAGACAGGGTTGCATCAGCCCCAGCATTTT
.,TRBV4-3,.,TRBJ1-1,CASSQVAIRTEAFF,TGCGCCAGCAGCCAAGTGGCCATTCGCACTGAAGCTTTCTTT
.,TRBV5-1,.,TRBJ2-3,CASSLSSGTDTQYF,TGCGCCAGCAGCTTGTCTAGCGGCACAGATACGCAGTATTTT
.,TRBV19,.,TRBJ1-5,CATGDGRLSNQPQHF,TGTGCCACCGGGGACGGACGACTTAGCAATCAGCCCCAGCATTTT
.,TRBV5-6,.,TRBJ1-5,CASSLGGGAGGQPQHF,TGTGCCAGCAGCTTGGGTGGGGGCGCGGGGGGTCAGCCCCAGCATTTT
.,TRBV2,.,TRBJ1-4,CASNRDGSTNEKLFF,TGTGCCAGCAATCGCGATGGGTCAACTAATGAAAAACTGTTTTTT
.,TRBV18,.,TRBJ1-2,CASSPTRGGGNYGYTF,TGTGCCAGCTCACCGACCCGGGGCGGAGGTAACTATGGCTACACCTTC
.,TRBV2,.,TRBJ1-4,CASSESQGIEKLFF,TGTGCCAGCAGTGAAAGTCAGGGGATTGAAAAACTGTTTTTT
.,TRBV19,.,TRBJ2-1,CASSTGLVDEQFF,TGTGCCAGTAGTACGGGACTTGTGGATGAGCAGTTCTTC
.,TRBV7-2,.,TRBJ2-3,CASSSVVADTQYF,TGTGCCAGCAGCTCGGTCGTGGCGGATACGCAGTATTTT
TRBD2,TRBV19,.,TRBJ2-5,CASRHLERGIETQYF,TGTGCCAGTCGCCACCTTGAGCGGGGTATAGAGACCCAGTACTTC
.,TRBV12-3/TRBV12-4,.,TRBJ2-5,CASSLKETQYF,TGTGCCAGCAGCCTAAAAGAGACCCAGTACTTC
TRBD1,TRBV18,.,TRBJ1-3,CASSPSGQGASGNTIYF,TGTGCCAGCTCACCTTCGGGACAGGGGGCGAGTGGAAACACCATATATTTT
.,TRBV2,.,TRBJ2-5,CASRTAVTQYF,TGTGCCAGCAGGACAGCCGTGACCCAGTACTTC
TRBD1,TRBV5-1,once,TRBJ1-4,CASRWEQGNEKLFF,TGCGCCAGCAGATGGGAACAGGGGAATGAAAAACTGTTTTTT
TRBD1,TRBV3-1/TRBV3-2,.,TRBJ1-4,CASSQGQGGYEKLFF,TGTGCCAGCAGCCAGGGACAGGGTGGTTATGAAAAACTGTTTTTT
.,TRBV18,.,TRBJ1-5,CASNSNSNQPQHF,TGTGCCAGTAATTCCAATAGCAATCAGCCCCAGCATTTT
.,TRBV14,.,TRBJ2-3,CASSQRTVFGTDTQYF,TGTGCCAGCAGCCAGAGGACAGTTTTTGGCACAGATACGCAGTATTTT
.,TRBV18,.,TRBJ2-3,CASSQGFGDTQYF,TGTGCCAGCTCACAGGGGTTTGGGGATACGCAGTATTTT
.,TRBV3-1/TRBV3-2,.,TRBJ2-5,CASSQDLGSLGGETQYF,TGTGCCAGCAGCCAAGATCTAGGGTCGCTAGGTGGGGAGACCCAGTACTTC
TRBD1,TRBV13,.,TRBJ2-7,CASSRQGREQYF,TGTGCCAGCAGCCGACAGGGCCGGGAGCAGTACTTC
.,TRBV3-1/TRBV3-2,.,TRBJ1-5,CASSQDWSGQPQHF,TGTGCCAGCAGCCAAGATTGGTCCGGGCAGCCCCAGCATTTT
.,TRBV19,few,TRBJ2-2,CASSSLGGGELFF,TGTGCCAGTAGTTCGCTCGGCGGCGGGGAGCTGTTTTTT
TRBD1,TRBV4-2,.,TRBJ1-1,CASSQDRGRGTEAFF,TGTGCCAGCAGCCAAGATAGGGGGCGCGGCACTGAAGCTTTCTTT
.,TRBV27,.,TRBJ1-1,CASSFVLEAGGGEAFF,TGTGCCAGCAGTTTCGTATTAGAGGCCGGCGGGGGTGAAGCTTTCTTT
TRBD2,TRBV5-1,.,TRBJ2-5,CASITGLGFRQETQYF,TGCGCCAGCATTACGGGACTAGGTTTTCGCCAAGAGACCCAGTACTTC
.,TRBV28,.,TRBJ2-1,CASSLVWADNEQFF,TGTGCCAGCAGTTTGGTTTGGGCGGACAATGAGCAGTTCTTC
.,TRBV9,.,TRBJ2-1,CASSVGAQGGLYNEQFF,TGTGCCAGCAGCGTAGGGGCTCAGGGTGGGTTGTATAATGAGCAGTTCTTC
.,TRBV9,.,TRBJ2-5,CASSVGLAPETQYF,TGTGCCAGCAGCGTAGGGTTAGCCCCAGAGACCCAGTACTTC
TRBD2,TRBV5-4,.,TRBJ2-3,CASSWGGLRVGDTQYF,TGTGCCAGCAGCTGGGGGGGACTGCGCGTCGGGGATACGCAGTATTTT